A single sample is the source of the 8 T cell receptor beta chains below, sequenced in a study of blood T cell repertoires in COVID-19 (dated by TCRdb to the early 2020s). The library was produced with the immunoSEQ multiplex PCR assay. TCRdb re-hosts the immuneACCESS table, in-frame sequences only. Its copies lack some clones; in the studies checked, an unresolved V gene accounts for under half of them, and the cause for the rest is not known. The sample table contains about 320,000 clones; only one count was recorded for about 83% of them. Around 1.7% of the sample is in the top ten clones. The sample taken for sequencing was peripheral blood. These receptors all come from a woman between 50 and 59 years old with acute or convalescent COVID-19.

The chain couples TRBV5-5 to TRBJ2-5; D gene unclear. V lost 0 bases to trimming and J lost 7 bases, with 16 bases between them. In germline, CDR1 is SGHKS, CDR2 YYEKEE (reference sequence). The CDR3 spans 15 residues. The CDR3 nucleotides are TGTGCCAGCAGCTTGGACCCGGCTGGGTCGGGGACCCAGTACTTC. Protein product: CASSLDPAGSGTQYF.

The chain combines TRBV7-9 with TRBJ1-4, with D perhaps matching TRBD1 (6 bases). Trimming cost V 0 bases and J 0 bases, with 8 bases left between them. Germline lookup yields CDR1 SEHNR and CDR2 FQNEAQ (reference sequence). The CDR3 has 16 amino acids. CDR3 nucleotide sequence: TGTGCCAGCAGCTTAGCGACAGGTGCAACTAATGAAAAACTGTTTTTT. Its protein product is CASSLATGATNEKLFF.

On this clone itself: Within the sample, other DNA sequences also encode this same CDR3. J is TRBJ2-1 and V is TRBV20-1; D not certain. Trimming pared 3 bases from V and 6 bases from J, leaving 3 bases between. The CDR3 is 10 amino acids. The germline CDR1 and CDR2 sequences are DFQATT and SNEGSKA (reference sequence). The CDR3 protein is CSASRNEQFF. CDR3 nucleotide sequence: TGCAGTGCTAGCCGCAATGAGCAGTTCTTC.

This clone was recorded only once. This chain uses TRBV19 with TRBJ2-5, with 8 bases that match TRBD1. The junction had 6 bases not matched to a gene; V was cut back by 1 base and J by 5 bases. The CDR3 loop spans 15 amino acids. Germline V CDR1 and CDR2: LNHDA, SQIVND (reference sequence). In DNA, the CDR3 is TGTGCCAGTAGTATAGGGACAGGGAGGAGGGAGACCCAGTACTTC. This codes for CASSIGTGRRETQYF.

Only one count was recorded for this clone. The chain has TRBV10-3 and TRBJ2-2, with D perhaps TRBD2 (5 bases). Germline loops: CDR1 ENHRY, CDR2 SYGVKD. The germline V and J ends were trimmed by 4 bases and 5 bases, with 14 bases remaining between them. The CDR3 contains 15 residues. The CDR3: CAISAARDLTGELFF. The CDR3 region has the DNA TGTGCCATCAGTGCTGCACGGGATTTGACCGGGGAGCTGTTTTTT.

This clone was recorded once. The chain couples TRBV7-8 to TRBJ2-5; D is possibly TRBD1 (5 bases). The germline V gene encodes CDR1 SGHVS and CDR2 FQNEAQ. Trimming took 2 bases from V and 1 from J, leaving 8 bases between them. The CDR3 length is 14 residues. In DNA form, the CDR3 reads TGTGCCAGCAGCTTATCGACAGTCCAAGAGACCCAGTACTTC. As protein: CASSLSTVQETQYF. Together with reference TRBV7-8 and TRBJ2-5, the CDR3 gives the full variable domain: GAGVSQSPRYKVAKRGQDVALRCDPISGHVSLFWYQQALGQGPEFLTYFQNEAQLDKSGLPSDRFFAERPEGSVSTLKIQRTQQEDSAVYLCASSLSTVQETQYFGPGTRLLVL.

The chain has TRBV7-3 and TRBJ1-6; a weak D match, TRBD1 (6 bases). This CDR3 spans 15 amino acids. Trimming shortened V by 2 bases and J by 9 bases, and 14 bases separated the two germline ends. From germline, CDR1 is SGHTA and CDR2 FQGTGA. The CDR3 DNA reads as TGTGCCAGCAGCTTATCGGCAGGGGATTTTTCACCCCTCCACTTT. Residues: CASSLSAGDFSPLHF.

The V call is TRBV18, the J call TRBJ1-2; possibly TRBD1 for D (5 bases). The V gene lost 0 bases and the J gene lost 3 bases, with 11 bases spanning the gap. This CDR3 is built from 15 residues. Germline V gene sequence: CDR1 KGHSH, CDR2 LQKENI. CDR3 DNA: TGTGCCAGCTCACCACCTCCGGCCAGGGACTATGGCTACACCTTC. It is translated as CASSPPPARDYGYTF.